Reported below is one T cell receptor (beta chain). The sample is drawn from a study of human T cells and chemical hapten exposure. The ends lost 7 bases at V and 2 bases at J; junction bases unmatched: 8. The germline V gene encodes CDR1 MNHEY and CDR2 SMNVEV (reference sequence). The length of the CDR3 is 16 residues. TCRdb re-called the RACE reads through MiXCR, storing one row per CDR3 protein. The sample contains roughly 100,000 distinct CDR3 sequences, less than 40% of which appear only once. Time point meaning: patch test 3, about 24 weeks after DPC sensitization. Treatment: therapeutic diphenylcyclopropenone sensitization with weekly scalp DPC. The drawing of blood occurred before each patch test was applied. The study extracted total RNA from unfractionated whole blood.

The input for sequencing was whole blood, taken in connection with sensitization to the hapten diphenylcyclopropenone (DPC). This receptor was obtained from a man between 35 and 55 years old with alopecia areata. Some clones in this sample may be carry-over from other donors' samples. The V and J genes are TRBV27 and TRBJ2-3; 11 nucleotides align to TRBD1. This CDR3 reads CASNAGTGGVTDTQYF. The DNA for the CDR3 is TGTGCCAGCAACGCCGGGACAGGGGGTGTCACAGATACGCAGTATTTT.